A single TCR beta chain is shown here with its context. Its antigen remains unidentified. With V trimmed by 2 bases and J by 5 bases, 6 bases remained unmatched. Germline V gene data show CDR1 as DFQATT and CDR2 as SNEGSKA (reference sequence). The CDR3 is 14 amino acids. This specimen comes from a study of CD8 T cells in Susac syndrome. Across the study: At blood draw, Susac syndrome patients were therapy-naive, on corticosteroids, or on intravenous immunoglobulin alone. Study-wide results and caveats: It was acknowledged in the study that its TCR sequencing and HLA analysis involved a relatively small number of individuals.

Reverse transcription of about 0.45 to 1 ug RNA was performed with random hexamers. Coverage of TCR beta CDR3 amplification by immunoSEQ multiplex PCR extended to 54 Vbeta and 13 Jbeta. TCRdb re-derived calls from the immunoSEQ multiplex PCR reads in MiXCR, one entry per CDR3 protein. The table records about 120,000 distinct CDR3 sequences, approximately 96% of them present only once. The sequence came from a human donor with Susac syndrome. The chain couples TRBV20-1 to TRBJ2-1; 7 bases agree with TRBD2. Sample: CD4+ T cells from PBMCs. CDR3 loop: CSARSAGVHNEQFF. The CDR3 bases are TGCAGTGCTAGATCGGCGGGGGTACACAATGAGCAGTTCTTC.